The rows below give T cell receptor beta chains drawn from one sample of a study of T cell changes during pregnancy in multiple sclerosis. Using immunoSEQ multiplex PCR, the repertoire was profiled, and TCRdb retains in-frame clones only, with some absent. The sample comprises under 80,000 clones, approximately 92% of which are singletons, and 2% to 2.5% rests with the top ten. The sequencing here drew on peripheral blood, taken before pregnancy. The receptors here all came from a female donor with multiple sclerosis, enrolled in a pregnancy study. The CDR3 runs from the conserved cysteine through the conserved F or W. A D gene is named only where the DNA matches it firmly. Some rows mark clone size as missing; the rest say once, few, many or name a class of expanded clone.

abundance | j_gene | v_gene | d_gene | CDR3nt | CDR3aa
NA | TRBJ2-3 | TRBV15 | TRBD2 | TGTGCCACCAGCAGAGGTCCTCTAGCGGGAGGGCCGGATACGCAGTATTTT | CATSRGPLAGGPDTQYF
NA | TRBJ2-3 | TRBV15 | NA | TGTGCCACCAGCAGAGATCCCGGGGACACAGATACGCAGTATTTT | CATSRDPGDTDTQYF
NA | TRBJ1-2 | TRBV4-3 | TRBD1 | TGCGCCAGCAGCCAGGGGACAGGGGGCGATGGAGGCTACACCTTC | CASSQGTGGDGGYTF
NA | TRBJ2-3 | TRBV11-3 | TRBD2 | TGTGCCAGCAGCCGACCGGGACTAGCGGTCACAGATACGCAGTATTTT | CASSRPGLAVTDTQYF
NA | TRBJ1-1 | TRBV10-3 | TRBD1 | TGTGCCATCAGTCCGTCTGGGAAAGACAGGGGGCTCACTGAAGCTTTCTTT | CAISPSGKDRGLTEAFF
once | TRBJ1-1 | TRBV19 | NA | TGTGCCTCAGGTCTAGGGGTCAAAGCTTTCTTT | CASGLGVKAFF
NA | TRBJ2-6 | TRBV7-9 | NA | TGTGCCAGCAGCTCTAGGAGTACTGGGGCCAACGTCCTGACTTTC | CASSSRSTGANVLTF
NA | TRBJ2-1 | TRBV7-9 | TRBD2 | TGTGCCAGCAGTTCTAGCGGGGAGTACAATGAGCAGTTCTTC | CASSSSGEYNEQFF
NA | TRBJ1-3 | TRBV19 | TRBD1 | TGTGCCAGTAGTGTCGGGACAGGGAACTCTGGAAACACCATATATTTT | CASSVGTGNSGNTIYF
NA | TRBJ2-7 | TRBV7-2 | NA | TGTGCCAGCAGCTTACCTATCCGTACTACCACCTACGAGCAGTACTTC | CASSLPIRTTTYEQYF
NA | TRBJ2-2 | TRBV19 | TRBD2 | TGTGCCAGTAGGTTTCTAGCGGAACTCACCGGGGAGCTGTTTTTT | CASRFLAELTGELFF
NA | TRBJ2-7 | TRBV6-1 | TRBD1 | TGTGCCAGCACCGTAGACAGGGTTCCCTCCTACGAGCAGTACTTC | CASTVDRVPSYEQYF
NA | TRBJ2-5 | TRBV28 | TRBD1 | TGTGCCAGCAGACCTAATCCGGGACAGGGAAGGGAGACCCAGTACTTC | CASRPNPGQGRETQYF
NA | TRBJ2-2 | TRBV5-1 | TRBD2 | TGCGCCAGCAGCATCGGACTAGTTTTTGACTCCGGGGAGCTGTTTTTT | CASSIGLVFDSGELFF
once | TRBJ2-1 | TRBV18 | TRBD2 | TGTGCCAGCTCACCAACAAGCGGGAGTATCAATGAGCAGTTCTTC | CASSPTSGSINEQFF
NA | TRBJ2-3 | TRBV10-3 | TRBD2 | TGTGCCATCCAGAAGACTAGCGGGGGCCCAGATACGCAGTATTTT | CAIQKTSGGPDTQYF
NA | TRBJ1-2 | TRBV10-3 | TRBD1 | TGTGCCATCAGTGAGTCGGGACAGGGGCTATACTATGGCTACACCTTC | CAISESGQGLYYGYTF
NA | TRBJ1-1 | TRBV15 | NA | TGTGCCACCAGCAGTGGGCCCGGCGTAGCTGAAGCTTTCTTT | CATSSGPGVAEAFF
few | TRBJ2-7 | TRBV6-5 | NA | TGTGCCAGCAGTTACTCTGGAGGGAGTCCCTACGAGCAGTACTTC | CASSYSGGSPYEQYF
NA | TRBJ1-5 | TRBV2 | TRBD1 | TGTGCCAGCAGGGCCGGGACAGGGGATCGTCAGCCCCAGCATTTT | CASRAGTGDRQPQHF
NA | TRBJ1-2 | TRBV5-8 | TRBD1 | TGTGCCAGCATCTACACCTGGACAGGGAGAATAAGCGGCTACACCTTC | CASIYTWTGRISGYTF
NA | TRBJ2-6 | TRBV11-3 | NA | TGTGCCAGCAGCTTAGGGCAGGGAAGGGTCTCTGGGGCCAACGTCCTGACTTTC | CASSLGQGRVSGANVLTF
NA | TRBJ2-3 | TRBV5-6 | TRBD2 | TGTGCCAGCAGCATGGGACTAGCGGGAGTGGCAGATACGCAGTATTTT | CASSMGLAGVADTQYF
NA | TRBJ2-1 | TRBV5-4 | NA | TGTGCCAGCAGCGAAGGGAGCCTCTACAATGAGCAGTTCTTC | CASSEGSLYNEQFF
once | TRBJ2-7 | TRBV4-2 | TRBD2 | TGTGCCAGCAGCCAGACTGCGGGACTAGCGGGAACCTACGAGCAGTACTTC | CASSQTAGLAGTYEQYF
NA | TRBJ2-7 | TRBV7-9 | NA | TGTGCCAGCAGCTCCTACGGGTCCCCCTACGAGCAGTACTTC | CASSSYGSPYEQYF
NA | TRBJ2-2 | TRBV10-3 | TRBD1 | TGTGCCACCGACAGGGGGCTGGCCACCGGGGAGCTGTTTTTT | CATDRGLATGELFF
NA | TRBJ2-7 | TRBV23-1 | TRBD1 | TGCGCCAGCAGTCACCCGAGGGGGACAGGGGGCTGCGAGCAGTACTTC | CASSHPRGTGGCEQYF
NA | TRBJ2-7 | TRBV25-1 | NA | TGTGCCAGCAGTGAATCAGCGGATTCCTACGAGCAGTACTTC | CASSESADSYEQYF
NA | TRBJ1-5 | TRBV6-1 | TRBD1 | TGTGCCACTAGAGGGACAGCGTTGCCCCAGCATTTT | CATRGTALPQHF
NA | TRBJ1-5 | TRBV19 | TRBD1 | TGTGCCAGTAAAGACAGGGGATGGGGTCAGCCCCAGCATTTT | CASKDRGWGQPQHF
NA | TRBJ2-2 | TRBV7-9 | TRBD2 | TGTGCCAGCAGCCCCCCCAGACTAGCGGGAAAAAACACCGGGGAGCTGTTTTTT | CASSPPRLAGKNTGELFF
NA | TRBJ1-5 | TRBV2 | NA | TGTGCCAGCCGAGGAAGGGGTGATATTCAGCCCCAGCATTTT | CASRGRGDIQPQHF
once | TRBJ2-7 | TRBV28 | NA | TGTGCCAGCAGTGAACGGGCCTACGAGCAGTACTTC | CASSERAYEQYF
NA | TRBJ2-5 | TRBV9 | TRBD2 | TGTGCCAGCAGCGTAGGCGGGAGGGGGGTTAGGGAGACCCAGTACTTC | CASSVGGRGVRETQYF
NA | TRBJ2-7 | TRBV5-6 | NA | TGTGCCAGCAGCTTGGTGGAGACCCACGAGCAGTACTTC | CASSLVETHEQYF